This passage covers 18 T cell receptor beta chains from one sample sequenced in a study of tumor-infiltrating lymphocytes in primary liver carcinoma. Joint extraction of RNA and DNA used roughly 20-32 mg of bulk tissue that was unsorted. Production of TCR beta cDNA used around 500 ng total RNA together with a constant-region primer. Nested multiplex PCR, run for three rounds with slightly modified ARM-PCR, yielded TCR beta libraries. Running 10 cycles apiece, the first two PCR rounds relied on TRBV1-TRBV30 forward primers together with a C-beta reverse primer. TCRdb recomputed calls from the multiplex PCR reads with MiXCR, one row per CDR3 protein. Among over 95,000 distinct CDR3 sequences listed, around three quarters were seen once. Sequencing input: liver tumor tissue from sampling region 5. As to subset: tumor region T5, tumor centre. The receptor set was obtained from a woman aged 55-69 years with primary liver carcinoma and hepatitis B virus infection.

Details on this clonotype: This CDR3 is missing its conserved last phenylalanine or tryptophan, likely due to a read error. Because the CDR3's place on the DNA is in doubt, the DNA is left out and the CDR3 is given as listed by TCRdb. The genes are TRBV11-2 and TRBJ2-2. CDR1 is SGHAT and CDR2 is FQNNGV in the germline V gene. The CDR3 totals 13 residues, both ends included. The CDR3 protein is CVSSLDRTGERFY.

This clonotype was seen only a few times. The chain uses TRBV28 and TRBJ2-2, with D possibly TRBD2 on 5 matching bases. Germline V lookup: CDR1 MDHEN, CDR2 SYDVKM. The CDR3 sequence is 15 residues long. V lost 3 bases, J lost 5 bases, and 13 bases lay in between. The CDR3 region has the DNA TGTGCCAGCAGTTTGATGAGCCCGGGAACCGGGGAGCTGTTTTTT. Encoded protein: CASSLMSPGTGELFF.

This clonotype showed up just a few times. A junction end diverges from the germline sequence, so it may reflect a read error. The chain couples TRBV4-2 to TRBJ2-2; tentatively, D is TRBD1 or TRBD2 (5 bases each). The CDR3 runs to 15 residues. Germline CDR1 is LGHNA and CDR2 is YNFKEQ. The DNA of the CDR3 is TGTGCCAGTAGCCCGACAGAGGGCCGAACCGGGGAGCTGTTTTTT. It translates to CASSPTEGRTGELFF.

Worth noting for this clonotype: Without the conserved terminal phenylalanine or tryptophan, this CDR3 likely stems from a read error. This chain links TRBV6-4 with TRBJ2-3; 8 positions agree with TRBD2. Trimming took 3 bases from V and 0 from J; bases not matched to a gene: 5. CDR3 length equals 16 residues. Germline values: CDR1 MRHNA, CDR2 SNTAGT. The CDR3 here is CASSESSGYSTDTQYL. CDR3 nucleotide sequence: TGTGCCAGCAGTGAGTCTAGCGGGTATAGCACAGATACGCAGTATCTT.

In the case of this clonotype: Germline and junction disagree at one end, which may indicate a read error. The V and J genes are TRBV10-3 and TRBJ2-3; 7 nucleotides align to TRBD2. Per the germline V gene, CDR1 is ENHRY and CDR2 is SYGVKD. CDR3 length: 18 residues. This CDR3 reads CAKTGTCGSGISTDTQYF. CDR3 DNA sequence: TGTGCCAAGACCGGGACTTGCGGGAGCGGTATTAGCACGGATACGCAGTATTTT.

Concerning this clonotype: An end of the junction does not agree with germline; a read error may underlie this. The chain combines TRBV12-3 or TRBV12-4 with TRBJ2-1; 7 bases agree with TRBD2. This CDR3 is 15 amino acids long. The DNA for the CDR3 is TGTGCCAGCAGTTACAGGACTAGGGGTTTCGATGAGCAGCTCTTC. This gives the protein CASSYRTRGFDEQLF.

Concerning this clonotype: One end of the junction is discordant with germline, which a read error may explain. The rearrangement uses TRBV28 and TRBJ1-5; 8 bases line up with TRBD1. Per germline, CDR1 MDHEN and CDR2 SYDVKM. The CDR3 totals 16 residues. The CDR3 sequence: CVSSALKGQGNQPQHF. DNA for the CDR3: TGTGTCAGCAGTGCCCTTAAGGGACAGGGCAATCAGCCCCAGCATTTT.

About this clonotype: The junction does not match germline at one end; this may be a read error. The chain couples TRBV12-3 or TRBV12-4 to TRBJ2-5; the D is unclear. The CDR3 spans 13 residues. The CDR3 sequence is CASSPIVVGTQYF. CDR3 coding DNA: TGTGCCAGCAGCCCCATTGTAGTAGGCACCCAATACTTC.

Many counts were recorded for this clonotype. V usage is TRBV28 and J usage is TRBJ1-1, with 7 bases that match TRBD1. Trimming cost V 3 bases and J 5 bases; bases outside gene matches: 12. The CDR3 has 16 residues. Looked up from germline, CDR1 is MDHEN and CDR2 is SYDVKM. The CDR3 reads CASSFLEGAGRTEAFF. The DNA of the CDR3 is TGTGCCAGCAGTTTCTTGGAGGGGGCGGGGAGAACTGAAGCTTTCTTT.

The chain uses TRBV4-1 and TRBJ2-1; possible D gene TRBD2, 6 bases. V dropped 1 base and J dropped 6 bases, with 19 bases sitting between them. The CDR3 consists of 17 residues. The germline V gene encodes CDR1 MGHRA and CDR2 YSYEKL. CDR3 amino acids: CASSQATYGSVANEQFF. CDR3 DNA sequence: TGCGCCAGCAGCCAAGCGACCTACGGGAGTGTTGCCAATGAGCAGTTCTTC.

This clonotype occurred many times. The rearrangement links TRBV29-1 to TRBJ1-6; 9 nucleotides align to TRBD1. The germline gives CDR1 SQVTM, CDR2 ANQGSEA. The V and J ends lost 6 bases and 10 bases, in that order; junction bases with no gene match: 13. This CDR3 has 15 amino acids. The CDR3 sequence is CSVHLGQGPRSPLHF. The CDR3, as DNA: TGCAGCGTCCACCTGGGACAGGGCCCTCGGTCACCCCTCCACTTT.

This clonotype was seen a few times. Just one base apart from a much larger clone, this may be a read error. The DNA for the CDR3 is TGTGCCAGCAGCTTGGGTGGGAGGTCCTACAATGAGCAGTTCTTC. Its protein product is CASSLGGRSYNEQFF. The V and J genes are TRBV5-6 and TRBJ2-1, with D possibly matching TRBD2 (6 bases). Trimming removed 0 bases at V and 1 base at J, with 8 bases between. Germline assignment: CDR1 SGHDT and CDR2 YYEEEE. The CDR3 length is 15 residues.

This clonotype occurred many times. The CDR3 here is CASSQGNGGAEQYF. The CDR3 DNA reads as TGTGCCAGCAGCCAAGGCAACGGTGGGGCCGAGCAGTACTTC. The rearrangement uses TRBV12-3 or TRBV12-4 and TRBJ2-7; maybe TRBD1 (5 bases). The ends were cut back, 6 bases at V and 6 bases at J, with 18 bases in the middle. The CDR3 totals 14 residues.

This clonotype appeared a single time. Its ends do not fully match the called genes, so a read error is possible. The chain joins TRBV29-1 to TRBJ2-1, with D perhaps TRBD2 (6 bases). Germline-derived CDR1 and CDR2 are SQVTM and ANQGSEA. The CDR3 is 17 residues long. The CDR3 DNA reads as TGCAGCGGTTCGCGGGGACTTCGACTAGTGGGAGGCAATGGGCAGTTCTTC. Amino acids: CSGSRGLRLVGGNGQFF.

The chain is built from TRBV5-5 and TRBJ1-4, with TRBD1 matching over 7 bases. J lost 5 bases, V lost 7 bases, and 14 bases had no gene match. The CDR3 consists of 16 residues. The germline gives CDR1 SGHKS, CDR2 YYEKEE (reference sequence). The CDR3 loop is CASGTGTEVTNEKLFF. CDR3 in DNA: TGTGCCAGCGGAACCGGGACAGAGGTAACCAATGAAAAACTGTTTTTT. Full variable domain (missing parts from reference TRBV5-5 and TRBJ1-4): DAGVTQSPTHLIKTRGQQVTLRCSPISGHKSVSWYQQVLGQGPQFIFQYYEKEERGRGNFPDRFSARQFPNYSSELNVNALLLGDSALYLCASGTGTEVTNEKLFFGSGTQLSVL.

This clonotype was found many times. V usage is TRBV6-1 and J usage is TRBJ1-5, with D perhaps matching TRBD1 (5 bases). The V gene's germline CDR1 is MNHNS and CDR2 SASEGT. CDR3 length equals 14 residues. Deletions cut 2 bases from V and 6 bases from J, with 11 bases between. The CDR3 loop is CASSESLGGQPQHF. CDR3 coding DNA: TGTGCCAGCAGTGAAAGTCTGGGGGGTCAGCCCCAGCATTTT.

With regard to this clonotype: One junction end disagrees with the germline gene, perhaps due to a read error. The V and J genes are TRBV24-1 and TRBJ2-7; TRBD2 is a possible D gene (6 bases). CDR3 length: 17 amino acids. Germline V gives CDR1 KGHDR, CDR2 SFDVKD. This CDR3 reads CATSDGGSPEGRDEQYF. In nucleotides, the CDR3 is TGTGCCACCAGTGATGGAGGGTCGCCGGAGGGCCGGGACGAGCAGTATTTC.

Concerning this clonotype: A much larger clonotype is one base distant, so this may be a read error. The chain has TRBV29-1 and TRBJ2-4; 10 bases are a match to TRBD1. Germline lookup yields CDR1 SQVTM and CDR2 ANQGSEA. This CDR3 spans 14 amino acids. CDR3 in amino acids: CRVATGTGATIQYF. As DNA, the CDR3 is TGCAGGGTTGCAACCGGGACAGGGGCCACCATTCAGTACTTC.